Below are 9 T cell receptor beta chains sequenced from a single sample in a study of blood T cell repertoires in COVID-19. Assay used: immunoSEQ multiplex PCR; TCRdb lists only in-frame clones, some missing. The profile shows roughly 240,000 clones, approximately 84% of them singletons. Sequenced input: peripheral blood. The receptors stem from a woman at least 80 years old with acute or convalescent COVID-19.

CDR3 DNA sequence: TGTGCCAGCAGTTTAAGGGGGTTAGCTCCAGGGATGGGGCAGTTCTTC. Protein: CASSLRGLAPGMGQFF. V usage is TRBV27 and J usage is TRBJ2-1, with D perhaps TRBD1 (6 bases). The CDR3 runs to 16 residues. The germline V gene has CDR1 MNHEY and CDR2 SMNVEV (reference sequence). V lost 2 bases and J lost 12, with 23 bases in between.

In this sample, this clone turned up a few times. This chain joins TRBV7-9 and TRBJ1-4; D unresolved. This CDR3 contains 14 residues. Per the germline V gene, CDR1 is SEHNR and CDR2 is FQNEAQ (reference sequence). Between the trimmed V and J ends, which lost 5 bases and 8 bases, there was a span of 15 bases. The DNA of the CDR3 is TGTGCCAGCAGCCGCGATCGGGTTTCCGAAAAACTGTTTTTT. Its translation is CASSRDRVSEKLFF.

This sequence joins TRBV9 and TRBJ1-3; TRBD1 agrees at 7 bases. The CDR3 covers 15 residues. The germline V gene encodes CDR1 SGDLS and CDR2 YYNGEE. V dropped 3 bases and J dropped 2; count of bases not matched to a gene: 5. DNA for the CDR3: TGTGCCAGCAGCGACCGAGGGACAGCTGGAAACACCATATATTTT. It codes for CASSDRGTAGNTIYF.

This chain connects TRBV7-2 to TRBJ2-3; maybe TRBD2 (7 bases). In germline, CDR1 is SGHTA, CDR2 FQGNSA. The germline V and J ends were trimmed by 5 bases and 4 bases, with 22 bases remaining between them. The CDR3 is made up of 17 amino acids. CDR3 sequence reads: CASSPGIRGGPADTQYF. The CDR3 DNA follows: TGTGCCAGCAGCCCTGGCATTAGGGGGGGGCCGGCAGATACGCAGTATTTT.

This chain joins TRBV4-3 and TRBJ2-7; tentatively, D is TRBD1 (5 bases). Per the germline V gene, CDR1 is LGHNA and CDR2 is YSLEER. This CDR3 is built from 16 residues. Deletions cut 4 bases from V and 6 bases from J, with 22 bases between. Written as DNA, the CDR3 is TGCGCCAGCAGCCCTGGTCTCGGACGCAGGGTTGGCGAGCAGTACTTC. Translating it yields CASSPGLGRRVGEQYF.

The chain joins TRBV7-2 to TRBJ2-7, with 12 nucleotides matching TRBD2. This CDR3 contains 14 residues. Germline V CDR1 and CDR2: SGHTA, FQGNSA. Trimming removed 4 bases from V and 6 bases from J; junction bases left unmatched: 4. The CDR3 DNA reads TGTGCCAGCAGCTACGGACTAGCGGGGTTCGAGCAGTACTTC. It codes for CASSYGLAGFEQYF.

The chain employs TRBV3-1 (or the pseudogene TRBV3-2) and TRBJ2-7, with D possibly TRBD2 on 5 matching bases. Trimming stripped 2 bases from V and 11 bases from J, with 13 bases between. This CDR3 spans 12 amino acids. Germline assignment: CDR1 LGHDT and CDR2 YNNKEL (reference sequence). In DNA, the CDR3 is TGTGCCAGCAGCCAACTCCCCGGGGATAAGTACTTC. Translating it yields CASSQLPGDKYF.

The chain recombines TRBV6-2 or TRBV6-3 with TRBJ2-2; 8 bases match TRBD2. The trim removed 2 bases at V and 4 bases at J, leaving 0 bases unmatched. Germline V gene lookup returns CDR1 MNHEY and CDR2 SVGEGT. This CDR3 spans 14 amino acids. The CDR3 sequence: CASSYSGSTGELFF. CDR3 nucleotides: TGTGCCAGCAGTTACAGCGGGAGCACCGGGGAGCTGTTTTTT.

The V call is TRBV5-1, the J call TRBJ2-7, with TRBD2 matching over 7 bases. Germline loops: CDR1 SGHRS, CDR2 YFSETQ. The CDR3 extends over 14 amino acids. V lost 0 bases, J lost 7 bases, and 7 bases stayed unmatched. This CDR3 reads CASSLGGGTREQYF. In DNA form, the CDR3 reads TGCGCCAGCAGCTTGGGGGGAGGGACGAGGGAGCAGTACTTC.